Listed here are 20 T cell receptor beta chains from one sample, sequenced in a study of post-analysis software for immune sequencing data. Study-level results: Elevated frequency relative to controls characterized roughly five TRBV segments in patients, TRBV5-6, TRBV5-1 and TRBV20-1 among them.

These receptors' targets are unknown. Unique molecular identifiers featured in each of the TCR beta cDNA libraries. TCRdb re-analysed the PCR reads in MiXCR, keeping a single row per CDR3 protein. The table includes 250,000 to 300,000 distinct CDR3 sequences, less than 40% detected once. Sequenced input: blood. Receptors were obtained from a girl aged 5-17 years with multiple sclerosis.

This clonotype was seen repeatedly, ten times or more. This sequence joins TRBV2 and TRBJ2-5; D call uncertain. In germline, CDR1 is SNHLY, CDR2 FYNNEI. The V gene lost 3 bases and the J gene lost 3 bases, with 11 bases spanning the gap. The CDR3 covers 14 residues. CDR3 DNA: TGTGCCAGCAGTGATGGTGTTGAGAAAGAGACCCAGTACTTC. Its protein product is CASSDGVEKETQYF. The entire variable domain, with the rest obtained from reference TRBV2 and TRBJ2-5, is as follows: EPEVTQTPSHQVTQMGQEVILRCVPISNHLYFYWYRQILGQKVEFLVSFYNNEISEKSEIFDDQFSVERPDGSNFTLKIRSTKLEDSAMYFCASSDGVEKETQYFGPGTRLLVL.

This clonotype was counted many times. The chain recombines TRBV14 with TRBJ2-7, with 8 bases that match TRBD2. The CDR3 has 11 residues. Trimming removed 8 bases from V and 3 bases from J; junction bases left unmatched: 0. From germline, CDR1 is SGHDN and CDR2 FVKESK. CDR3 nucleotides: TGTGCCAGCGGGACTAGCTACGAGCAGTACTTC. Encoded protein: CASGTSYEQYF.

The chain recombines TRBV28 with TRBJ2-4; 8 bases agree with TRBD1. TRBJ2-5 explains the end of the DNA better; the J call may be wrong. The CDR3 runs to 15 residues. The V gene's germline CDR1 is MDHEN and CDR2 SYDVKM. CDR3 in amino acids: CASSSSRDRRETQYF. Here the CDR3 DNA reads TGTGCCAGCAGCTCAAGCCGGGACAGGCGAGAGACCCAGTACTTC.

Points on this clonotype: One junction end disagrees with the germline gene, perhaps due to a read error. The V call is TRBV7-2, the J call TRBJ1-1; possibly TRBD1 for D (6 bases). CDR3 size: 18 residues. Germline V gene data show CDR1 as SGHTA and CDR2 as FQGNSA. The CDR3 is CASSLAGQGPHFNTKAFF. As DNA, the CDR3 is TGTGCCAGCAGCTTAGCCGGGCAGGGGCCCCACTTCAACACTAAAGCTTTCTTT.

The genes are TRBV4-1 and TRBJ1-6; 9 nucleotides align to TRBD1. Germline V gene sequence: CDR1 MGHRA, CDR2 YSYEKL. This CDR3 is built from 16 residues. With 0 bases clipped from V and 10 bases from J, the junction kept 7 bases outside the gene matches. CDR3 sequence (DNA): TGCGCCAGCAGCCAAGATTCGGGACAGGGAACCTCACCCCTCCACTTT. It encodes CASSQDSGQGTSPLHF.

The J gene is TRBJ1-2, the V gene TRBV4-1, with TRBD1 identical over 8 bases. Trimming took 3 bases from V and 4 from J; bases not matched to a gene: 10. Germline CDR1 and CDR2: MGHRA and YSYEKL. There are 16 residues in the CDR3. CDR3 region: CASSQGSDRVIYGYTF. CDR3 bases: TGCGCCAGCAGCCAGGGGTCGGACAGGGTCATCTATGGCTACACCTTC.

This clonotype was seen a few times. The chain couples TRBV11-1 to TRBJ2-1, with 7 bases matching TRBD1. With V trimmed by 6 bases and J by 5 bases, 13 bases remained unmatched. The germline gives CDR1 SGHAT, CDR2 FQDESV (reference sequence). The CDR3 extends over 16 amino acids. The DNA of the CDR3 is TGTGCCAGCAGTTATGAAGGGGGCTTCGGCCACAATGAGCAGTTCTTC. This codes for CASSYEGGFGHNEQFF. Drawing the rest from reference TRBV11-1 and TRBJ2-1, the complete variable domain is EAEVAQSPRYKITEKSQAVAFWCDPISGHATLYWYRQILGQGPELLVQFQDESVVDDSQLPKDRFSAERLKGVDSTLKIQPAELGDSAMYLCASSYEGGFGHNEQFFGPGTRLTVL.

In this sample, this clonotype turned up a few times. The chain links TRBV12-3 or TRBV12-4 to TRBJ2-3; 12 bases line up with TRBD2. The CDR3 loop spans 15 amino acids. V was pared by 6 bases and J by 3 bases, with 4 bases of the junction left unmatched. CDR3 nucleotides: TGTGCCAGCAGAATTACTAGCGGGAGGACAGATACGCAGTATTTT. It codes for CASRITSGRTDTQYF.

The sample holds many counts of this clonotype. J is TRBJ2-5 and V is TRBV28, with 13 bases matching TRBD2. The germline V gene encodes CDR1 MDHEN and CDR2 SYDVKM. Trimming cost V 7 bases and J 5 bases; bases outside gene matches: 10. The CDR3 spans 16 residues. CDR3 nucleotide sequence: TGTGCCAGCATCCCACTAGCGGGGGGGCCTGGGGAGACCCAGTACTTC. Translating gives CASIPLAGGPGETQYF.

There are many counts of this clonotype. The chain couples TRBV10-2 to TRBJ2-7, with TRBD2 matching 12 bases. J was trimmed by 4 bases and V by 2 bases; bases with no gene match: 3. CDR3 length: 15 residues. From germline, CDR1 is WSHSY and CDR2 SAAADI. The CDR3 nucleotides read TGCGCCAGCAGTGAGGCGGGGACTAGCGGGTACGAGCAGTACTTC. Translating gives CASSEAGTSGYEQYF.

This clonotype came up many times. This chain joins TRBV20-1 and TRBJ2-3, with 10 positions matching TRBD2. The CDR3 runs to 15 residues. V lost 1 base and J lost 6; bases outside the gene matches: 7. Germline V gene data show CDR1 as DFQATT and CDR2 as SNEGSKA (reference sequence). CDR3 nucleotides: TGCAGTGCTAGAGCAGCTAGCGGGGGACGGGATACGCAGTATTTT. Protein product: CSARAASGGRDTQYF.

This clonotype has a count of ten or more. The V call is TRBV5-5, the J call TRBJ2-5; the match to TRBD1 covers 7 bases. Germline trimming cut 2 bases from V and 5 bases from J; bases unmatched to any gene: 3. CDR3 length: 13 amino acids. The germline gives CDR1 SGHKS, CDR2 YYEKEE (reference sequence). The CDR3 loop is CASSFPDRETQYF. DNA for the CDR3: TGTGCCAGCAGCTTCCCGGACAGGGAGACCCAGTACTTC.

The genes are TRBV5-1 and TRBJ2-2; D unresolved. CDR1 and CDR2 (germline): SGHRS, YFSETQ. The CDR3 is 14 amino acids. V lost 2 bases to trimming and J lost 5 bases, with 10 bases between them. The CDR3 reads CASSFSPWTGELFF. CDR3 bases: TGCGCCAGCAGCTTTTCTCCTTGGACCGGGGAGCTGTTTTTT.

The chain links TRBV29-1 to TRBJ1-3, with D possibly being TRBD1 (6 bases). CDR3 length: 13 amino acids. The ends were cut back, 6 bases at V and 4 bases at J, with 13 bases in the middle. Germline loops: CDR1 SQVTM, CDR2 ANQGSEA. Written as DNA, the CDR3 is TGCAGCGTCTCCGGGACACTCGGAAACACCATATATTTT. Its translation: CSVSGTLGNTIYF. Complete variable domain (other parts from reference TRBV29-1 and TRBJ1-3): SAVISQKPSRDICQRGTSLTIQCQVDSQVTMMFWYRQQPGQSLTLIATANQGSEATYESGFVIDKFPISRPNLTFSTLTVSNMSPEDSSIYLCSVSGTLGNTIYFGEGSWLTVV.

This clonotype was recorded at least ten times. This chain joins TRBV7-8 and TRBJ2-1, with D hard to call. The germline gives CDR1 SGHVS, CDR2 FQNEAQ. Trimming cost V 1 base and J 9 bases, with 7 bases left between them. This CDR3 spans 12 amino acids. CDR3 coding DNA: TGTGCCAGCAGCTTAGTTGGCGCTGAGCAGTTCTTC. It is translated as CASSLVGAEQFF.

As concerns this clonotype: A much larger clone lies one base from this, so it may be a read error. The V call is TRBV20-1, the J call TRBJ1-2, with a tentative D call TRBD1 (5 bases). This CDR3 contains 13 residues. V lost 2 bases and J 8 bases, leaving 15 bases between the germline ends. Germline lookup yields CDR1 DFQATT and CDR2 SNEGSKA (reference sequence). The CDR3 reads CSARQTSRGGYTF. The CDR3 DNA is TGCAGTGCTAGACAAACATCTCGGGGCGGCTACACCTTC.

With respect to this clonotype: One base away lies a much larger clone, so this may be a sequencing read error. This rearrangement joins TRBV4-2 to TRBJ1-2; perhaps TRBD1 as D (5 bases). The CDR3 loop spans 17 amino acids. Deletions cut 4 bases from V and 2 bases from J, with 20 bases between. The germline gives CDR1 LGHNA, CDR2 YNFKEQ. DNA for the CDR3: TGTGCCAGCAGCCCCCTGGCCCGAATAGGGGTGAACTATGGCTACACCTTC. Translated: CASSPLARIGVNYGYTF.

The CDR3 spells CASSRSGGRAYNEQFF. CDR3 DNA sequence: TGTGCCAGCAGTCGCTCGGGCGGGAGGGCATACAATGAGCAGTTCTTC. The chain couples TRBV6-4 to TRBJ2-1, with 9 bases lining up with TRBD2. Trimming cost V 5 bases and J 4 bases; bases outside gene matches: 9. In germline, CDR1 is MRHNA, CDR2 SNTAGT. This CDR3 comprises 16 residues.

This clonotype was detected only a few times. J is TRBJ1-1 and V is TRBV11-2; D possibly corresponds to TRBD1 (6 bases). The V and J ends lost 2 bases and 3 bases respectively, with 13 bases between them. Germline-derived CDR1 and CDR2 are SGHAT and FQNNGV. The CDR3 runs 15 residues. The DNA for the CDR3 is TGTGCCAGCAGCTTAACGGGGGCAGGCTACACTGAAGCTTTCTTT. Translated, it gives CASSLTGAGYTEAFF. Full variable domain (outside the CDR3, taken from reference TRBV11-2 and TRBJ1-1): EAGVAQSPRYKIIEKRQSVAFWCNPISGHATLYWYQQILGQGPKLLIQFQNNGVVDDSQLPKDRFSAERLKGVDSTLKIQPAKLEDSAVYLCASSLTGAGYTEAFFGQGTRLTVV.

The chain carries TRBV12-3 or TRBV12-4 and TRBJ2-3; 9 positions match TRBD2. With 1 base clipped from V and 3 bases from J, the junction kept 5 bases outside the gene matches. The CDR3 has 16 amino acids. The CDR3 DNA sequence: TGTGCCAGCAGTTTAGTAGCGGGAGTGAGAACAGATACGCAGTATTTT. Translated, it gives CASSLVAGVRTDTQYF.